This TCR beta chain was recovered during a study of blood T cell repertoires in COVID-19. The CDR3 length is 15 residues. The germline V gene has CDR1 KGHSH and CDR2 LQKENI. Trimming cost V 5 bases and J 6 bases; bases outside gene matches: 7. In this sample, this clone turned up once. Libraries were prepared by immunoSEQ multiplex PCR; TCRdb keeps only in-frame clonotypes and omits some of them. Among 100,000 to 120,000 clones, more than 75% were seen once, and the ten largest hold approximately 3.5%. The V call is TRBV18, the J call TRBJ2-2; 9 bases agree with TRBD1. Sequences were obtained from peripheral blood. The clonotype originates from a woman in her forties or fifties with acute or convalescent COVID-19. CDR3 sequence: CASSSRDREPGELFF. The CDR3 bases are TGTGCCAGCTCAAGCCGGGACAGGGAACCCGGGGAGCTGTTTTTT.